The clone carrying this T cell receptor beta chain has ten or more counts. Its matching antigen is unknown. The data stem from a study of CD8 T cells in ankylosing spondylitis. Study conclusions and caveats: Prior work had noted some motif variants in reactive arthritis blood and synovial fluid. Disease-linked clones, CD8+, were relatively rare in peripheral blood. Ankylosing spondylitis blood appeared to be characterized by a TCR beta motif of 7 to 9 highly homologous variants. The authors reported significant enrichment of disease-linked clones in matched ankylosing spondylitis synovial fluid.

Libraries for TCR beta were made by quantitative 5'-RACE with molecular barcodes. TCRdb recomputed calls from the 5' RACE reads with MiXCR, one row per CDR3 protein. The data contain 500,000 to 650,000 distinct CDR3 sequences, roughly 5.3% of them singletons. This CDR3 region has 14 residues. V gave up 8 bases and J gave up 4 bases, with 17 bases separating them. Germline assignment: CDR1 MNHEY and CDR2 SMNVEV (reference sequence). The chain links TRBV27 to TRBJ1-2, with D tentatively TRBD1 (6 bases). The receptor's source is a male donor with ankylosing spondylitis. Sequencing used blood, either unsorted or a sorted T cell fraction (not recorded which). CDR3 sequence: CASAQGFGSYGYTF. The CDR3 DNA reads as TGTGCCAGCGCACAGGGATTCGGGAGCTATGGCTACACCTTC.